The source of this T cell receptor (beta chain) is a study of HIV-infected patients and healthy controls. The germline V gene encodes CDR1 SQVTM and CDR2 ANQGSEA. The CDR3 sequence is 13 residues long. V lost 3 bases and J lost 4; bases outside the gene matches: 2. Alpha and beta constant-region primers primed reverse transcription of approximately 0.55 ug RNA. Using multiplexing indices, alpha and beta chain libraries were generated apart by chain-specific third strand synthesis. Using its own MiXCR run on the 5' RACE reads, TCRdb lists one record per CDR3 protein. The sample lists some 9,800 distinct CDR3 sequences, less than 9.5% occurring once. No cell fractionation was done, so the repertoire covers all unsorted peripheral blood T cells.

The TCR was taken from an adult in good health. The chain links TRBV29-1 to TRBJ2-2; TRBD1 aligns across 7 bases. The sample was blood. CDR3 nucleotides: TGCAGCGTTGACAGGGGGACCACCGGGGAGCTGTTTTTT. Amino acids: CSVDRGTTGELFF.